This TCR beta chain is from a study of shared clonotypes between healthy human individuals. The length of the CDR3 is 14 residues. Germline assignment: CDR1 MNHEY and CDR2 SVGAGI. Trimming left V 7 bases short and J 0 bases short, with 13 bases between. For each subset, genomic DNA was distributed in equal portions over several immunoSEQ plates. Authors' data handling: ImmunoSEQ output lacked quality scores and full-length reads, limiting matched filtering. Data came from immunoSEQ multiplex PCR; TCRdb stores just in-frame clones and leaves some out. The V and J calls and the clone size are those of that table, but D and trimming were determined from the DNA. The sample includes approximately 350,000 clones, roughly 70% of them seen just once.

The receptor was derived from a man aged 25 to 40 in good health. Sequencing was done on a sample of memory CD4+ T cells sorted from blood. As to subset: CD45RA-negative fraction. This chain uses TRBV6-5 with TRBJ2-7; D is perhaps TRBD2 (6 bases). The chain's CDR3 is CASTRGTGSYEQYF. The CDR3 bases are TGTGCCAGCACTAGAGGGACTGGCTCCTACGAGCAGTACTTC.